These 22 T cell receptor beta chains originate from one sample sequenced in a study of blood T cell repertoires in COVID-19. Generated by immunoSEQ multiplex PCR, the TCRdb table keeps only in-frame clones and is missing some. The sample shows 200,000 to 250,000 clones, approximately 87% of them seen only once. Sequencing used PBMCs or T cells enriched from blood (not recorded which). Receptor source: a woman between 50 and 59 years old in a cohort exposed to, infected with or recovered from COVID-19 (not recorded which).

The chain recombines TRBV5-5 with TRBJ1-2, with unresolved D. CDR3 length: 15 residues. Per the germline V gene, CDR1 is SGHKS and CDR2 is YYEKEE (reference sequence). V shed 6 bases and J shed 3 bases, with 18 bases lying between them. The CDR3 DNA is TGTGCCAGCACCGATCCGAGGGCAGACTACTATGGCTACACCTTC. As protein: CASTDPRADYYGYTF.

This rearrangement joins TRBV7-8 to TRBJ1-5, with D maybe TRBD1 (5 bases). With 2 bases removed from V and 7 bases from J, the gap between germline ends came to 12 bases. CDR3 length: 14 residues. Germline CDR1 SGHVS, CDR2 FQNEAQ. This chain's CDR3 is CASSLTSREQPQHF. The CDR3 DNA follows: TGTGCCAGCAGCTTAACGTCCAGGGAACAGCCCCAGCATTTT.

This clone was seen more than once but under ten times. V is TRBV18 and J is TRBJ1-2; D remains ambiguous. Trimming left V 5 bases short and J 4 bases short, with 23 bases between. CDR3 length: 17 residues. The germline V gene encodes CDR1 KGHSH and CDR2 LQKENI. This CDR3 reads CASSSRLRNRNGYGYTF. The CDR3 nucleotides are TGTGCCAGCTCATCTCGCCTCAGGAACCGGAATGGCTATGGCTACACCTTC.

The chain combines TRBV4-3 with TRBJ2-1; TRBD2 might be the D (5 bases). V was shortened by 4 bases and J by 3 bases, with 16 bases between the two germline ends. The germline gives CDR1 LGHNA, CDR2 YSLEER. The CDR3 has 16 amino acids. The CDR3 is CASSPGGWANYNEQFF. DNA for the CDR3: TGCGCCAGCAGCCCAGGAGGTTGGGCAAACTACAATGAGCAGTTCTTC.

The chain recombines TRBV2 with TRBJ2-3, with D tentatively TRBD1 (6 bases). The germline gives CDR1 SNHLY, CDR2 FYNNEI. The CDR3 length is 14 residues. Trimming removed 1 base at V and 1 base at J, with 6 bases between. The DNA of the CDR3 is TGTGCCAGCAGTGAAGACAGGGGCACAGATACGCAGTATTTT. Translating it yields CASSEDRGTDTQYF.

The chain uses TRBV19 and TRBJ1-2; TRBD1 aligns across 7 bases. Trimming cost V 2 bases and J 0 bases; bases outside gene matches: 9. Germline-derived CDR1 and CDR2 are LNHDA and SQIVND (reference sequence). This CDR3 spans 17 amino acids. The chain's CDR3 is CASSIRTGVESNYGYTF. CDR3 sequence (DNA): TGTGCCAGTAGTATACGGACAGGCGTTGAATCTAACTATGGCTACACCTTC.

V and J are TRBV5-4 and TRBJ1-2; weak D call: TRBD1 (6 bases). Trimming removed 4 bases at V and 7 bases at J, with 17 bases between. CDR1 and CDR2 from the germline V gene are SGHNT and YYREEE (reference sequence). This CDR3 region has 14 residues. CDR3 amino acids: CASSPEQGRGGYTF. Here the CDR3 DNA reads TGTGCCAGCAGCCCGGAACAGGGTAGGGGTGGCTACACCTTC.

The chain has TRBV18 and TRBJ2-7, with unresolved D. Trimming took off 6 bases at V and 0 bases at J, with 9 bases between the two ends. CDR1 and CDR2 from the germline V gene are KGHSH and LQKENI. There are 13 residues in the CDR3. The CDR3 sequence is CASSPYGSYEQYF. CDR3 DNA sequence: TGTGCCAGCTCCCCTTACGGCTCCTACGAGCAGTACTTC.

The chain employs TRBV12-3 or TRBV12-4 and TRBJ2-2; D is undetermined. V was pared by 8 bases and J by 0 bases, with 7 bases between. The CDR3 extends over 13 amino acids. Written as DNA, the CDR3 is TGTGCCAGCGGCAGAACGAACACCGGGGAGCTGTTTTTT. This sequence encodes CASGRTNTGELFF.

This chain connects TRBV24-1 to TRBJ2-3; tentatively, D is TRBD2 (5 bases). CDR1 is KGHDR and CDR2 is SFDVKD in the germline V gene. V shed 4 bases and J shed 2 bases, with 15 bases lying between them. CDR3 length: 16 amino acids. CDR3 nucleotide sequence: TGTGCCACCAGTGACATTCTCGGGGAGAACACAGATACGCAGTATTTT. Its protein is CATSDILGENTDTQYF.

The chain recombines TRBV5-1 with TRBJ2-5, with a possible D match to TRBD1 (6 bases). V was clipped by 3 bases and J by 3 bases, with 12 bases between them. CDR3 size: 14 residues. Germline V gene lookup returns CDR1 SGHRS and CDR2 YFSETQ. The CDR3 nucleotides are TGCGCCAGCAGCTCCGGGACATATAAAGAGACCCAGTACTTC. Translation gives CASSSGTYKETQYF. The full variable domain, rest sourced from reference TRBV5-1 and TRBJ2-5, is KAGVTQTPRYLIKTRGQQVTLSCSPISGHRSVSWYQQTPGQGLQFLFEYFSETQRNKGNFPGRFSGRQFSNSRSEMNVSTLELGDSALYLCASSSGTYKETQYFGPGTRLLVL.

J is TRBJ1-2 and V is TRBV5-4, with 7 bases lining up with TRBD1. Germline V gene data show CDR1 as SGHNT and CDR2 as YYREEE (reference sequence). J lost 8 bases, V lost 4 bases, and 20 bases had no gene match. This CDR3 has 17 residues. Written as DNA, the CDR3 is TGTGCCAGCAGCGGGCTGGCCGGGACAGCGAATCCCTACGGCTACACCTTC. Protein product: CASSGLAGTANPYGYTF.

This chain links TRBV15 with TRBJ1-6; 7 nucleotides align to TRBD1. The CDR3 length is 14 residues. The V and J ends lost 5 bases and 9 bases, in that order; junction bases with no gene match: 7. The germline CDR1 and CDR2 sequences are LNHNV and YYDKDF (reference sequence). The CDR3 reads CATSRRGRGSPLHF. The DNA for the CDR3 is TGTGCCACCAGCCGAAGGGGGCGGGGTTCACCCCTCCACTTT.

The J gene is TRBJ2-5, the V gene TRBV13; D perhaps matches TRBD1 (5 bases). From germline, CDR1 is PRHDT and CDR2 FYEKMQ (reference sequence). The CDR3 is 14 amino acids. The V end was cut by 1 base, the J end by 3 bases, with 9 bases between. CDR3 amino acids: CASSLVQDKETQYF. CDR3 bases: TGTGCCAGCAGCTTAGTACAGGATAAAGAGACCCAGTACTTC.

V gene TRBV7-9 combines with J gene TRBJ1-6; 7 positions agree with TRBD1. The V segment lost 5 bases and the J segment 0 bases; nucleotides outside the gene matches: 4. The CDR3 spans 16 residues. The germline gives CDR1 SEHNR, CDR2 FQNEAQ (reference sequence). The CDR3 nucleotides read TGTGCCAGCAGCCCCCAGGGGGGCTCCTATAATTCACCCCTCCACTTT. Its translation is CASSPQGGSYNSPLHF. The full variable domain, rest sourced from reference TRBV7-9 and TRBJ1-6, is DTGVSQNPRHKITKRGQNVTFRCDPISEHNRLYWYRQTLGQGPEFLTYFQNEAQLEKSRLLSDRFSAERPKGSFSTLEIQRTEQGDSAMYLCASSPQGGSYNSPLHFGNGTRLTVT.

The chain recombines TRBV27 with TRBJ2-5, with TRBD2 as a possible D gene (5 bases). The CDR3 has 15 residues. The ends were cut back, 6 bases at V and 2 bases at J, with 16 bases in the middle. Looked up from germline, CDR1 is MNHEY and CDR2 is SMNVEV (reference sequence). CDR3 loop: CASSPWKSGQETQYF. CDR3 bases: TGTGCCAGCAGCCCCTGGAAAAGCGGACAAGAGACCCAGTACTTC.

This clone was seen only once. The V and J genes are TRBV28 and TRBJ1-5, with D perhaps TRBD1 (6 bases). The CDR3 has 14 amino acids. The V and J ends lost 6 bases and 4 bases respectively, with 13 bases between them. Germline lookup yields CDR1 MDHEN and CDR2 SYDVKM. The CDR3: CASRLPQGNQPQHF. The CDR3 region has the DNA TGTGCCAGCAGATTGCCACAGGGTAATCAGCCCCAGCATTTT. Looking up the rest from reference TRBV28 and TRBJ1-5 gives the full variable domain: DVKVTQSSRYLVKRTGEKVFLECVQDMDHENMFWYRQDPGLGLRLIYFSYDVKMKEKGDIPEGYSVSREKKERFSLILESASTNQTSMYLCASRLPQGNQPQHFGDGTRLSIL.

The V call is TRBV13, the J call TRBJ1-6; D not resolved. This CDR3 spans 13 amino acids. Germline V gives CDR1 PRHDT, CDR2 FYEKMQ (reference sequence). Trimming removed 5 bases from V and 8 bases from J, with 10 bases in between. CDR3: CASSALSYSPLHF. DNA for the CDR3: TGTGCCAGCAGCGCCCTTAGTTATTCACCCCTCCACTTT.

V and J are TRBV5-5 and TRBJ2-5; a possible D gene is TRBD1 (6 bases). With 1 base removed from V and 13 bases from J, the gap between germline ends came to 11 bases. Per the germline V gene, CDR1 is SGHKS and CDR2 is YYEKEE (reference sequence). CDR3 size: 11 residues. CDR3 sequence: CASSLRTDRYF. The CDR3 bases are TGTGCCAGCAGCTTGAGGACAGATCGGTACTTC.

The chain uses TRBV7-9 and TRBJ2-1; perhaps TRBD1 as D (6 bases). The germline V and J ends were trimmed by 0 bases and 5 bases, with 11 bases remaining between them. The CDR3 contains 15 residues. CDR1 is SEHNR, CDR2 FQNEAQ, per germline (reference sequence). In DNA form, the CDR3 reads TGTGCCAGCAGCTTAGCCGAGGGGGTCCACAATGAGCAGTTCTTC. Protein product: CASSLAEGVHNEQFF.

The CDR3 protein is CASSPRDRADEKLFF. The CDR3 nucleotides are TGTGCCAGCAGCCCCCGGGACAGGGCCGATGAAAAACTGTTTTTT. This rearrangement joins TRBV5-8 to TRBJ1-4, with 9 bases that match TRBD1. CDR3 length: 15 amino acids. With 4 bases clipped from V and 6 bases from J, the junction kept 7 bases outside the gene matches. Germline-derived CDR1 and CDR2 are SGHTS and YDEGEE.

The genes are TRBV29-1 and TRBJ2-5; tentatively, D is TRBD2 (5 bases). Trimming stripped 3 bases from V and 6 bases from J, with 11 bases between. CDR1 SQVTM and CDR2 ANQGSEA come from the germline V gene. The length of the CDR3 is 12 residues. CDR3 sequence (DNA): TGCAGCGTTGATCTCCTAGCAAAGACCCAGTACTTC. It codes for CSVDLLAKTQYF.